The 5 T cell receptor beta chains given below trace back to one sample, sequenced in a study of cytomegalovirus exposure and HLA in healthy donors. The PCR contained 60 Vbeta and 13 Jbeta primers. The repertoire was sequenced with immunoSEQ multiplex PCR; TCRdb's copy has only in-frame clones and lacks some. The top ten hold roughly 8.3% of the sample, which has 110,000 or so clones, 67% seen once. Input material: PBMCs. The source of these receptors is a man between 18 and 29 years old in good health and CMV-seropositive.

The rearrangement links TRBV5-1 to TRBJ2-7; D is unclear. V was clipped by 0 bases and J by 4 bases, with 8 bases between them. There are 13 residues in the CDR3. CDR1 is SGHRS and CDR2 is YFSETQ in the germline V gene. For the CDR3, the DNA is TGCGCCAGCAGCTTGGGGCAGAAATACGAGCAGTACTTC. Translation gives CASSLGQKYEQYF. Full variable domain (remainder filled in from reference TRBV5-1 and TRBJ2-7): KAGVTQTPRYLIKTRGQQVTLSCSPISGHRSVSWYQQTPGQGLQFLFEYFSETQRNKGNFPGRFSGRQFSNSRSEMNVSTLELGDSALYLCASSLGQKYEQYFGPGTRLTVT.

The CDR3 sequence: CASSVRGPRTSGTYEQYF. In nucleotides, the CDR3 is TGCGCCAGCAGCGTCAGAGGCCCGAGGACTAGCGGAACCTACGAGCAGTACTTC. The chain has TRBV4-1 and TRBJ2-7; TRBD2 matches at 10 bases. CDR3 size: 18 residues. Germline CDR1 reads MGHRA; CDR2 reads YSYEKL. Unmatched junction bases numbered 15, after V lost 5 bases and J lost 2 bases.

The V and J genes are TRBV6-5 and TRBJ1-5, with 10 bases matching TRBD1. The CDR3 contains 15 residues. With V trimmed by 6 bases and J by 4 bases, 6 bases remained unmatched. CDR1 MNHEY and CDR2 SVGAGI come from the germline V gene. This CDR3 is CASSKDRGPNQPQHF. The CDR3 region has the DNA TGTGCCAGCAGCAAAGACAGGGGGCCTAATCAGCCCCAGCATTTT.

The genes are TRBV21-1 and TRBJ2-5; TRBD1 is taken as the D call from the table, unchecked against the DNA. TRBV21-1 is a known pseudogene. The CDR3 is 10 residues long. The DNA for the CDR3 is TGTGCCAGCAGCGCGCCAGGGCAGTACTTC. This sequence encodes CASSAPGQYF.

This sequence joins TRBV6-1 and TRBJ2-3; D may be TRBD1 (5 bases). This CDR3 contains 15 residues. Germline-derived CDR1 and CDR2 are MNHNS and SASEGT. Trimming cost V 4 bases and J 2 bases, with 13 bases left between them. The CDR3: CASSATGMDTDTQYF. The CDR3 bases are TGTGCCAGCAGTGCTACAGGTATGGACACAGATACGCAGTATTTT.